This entry describes one TCR beta chain. What this receptor recognizes is not known. No base quality information exists; no much larger clone differs at one position. Reading from cysteine to phenylalanine, the CDR3 counts 15 amino acids. The CDR3 DNA has 45 bases and is translated from base 1. Ends trimmed: V by 0 bases, J by 5 bases; bases unmatched to a gene: 3. From the germline V gene, CDR1 is ENHRY and CDR2 is SYGVKD. The record originates from a study of blood T cell repertoires in COVID-19 (TCRdb year 2020). Context from the whole study: Samples covering the acute and convalescent phases of COVID-19 were provided by collaborators in the United States, Italy and Spain. The material from the prospective study consisted of cDNA or gDNA derived from T cells, B-cell-depleted T cells, or PBMCs. Where available, HLA class I and class II types were obtained from metadata supplied by the sample provider rather than from assay-based typing. The repertoires were released in a freely available public database intended as a resource for research on the immune response to SARS-CoV-2. A de-identified subject ID, COVID-19 status, age in years and sex were almost always included in the sample metadata. Deeply sampled blood TCRbeta repertoires from subjects exposed to, actively infected with, or recovered from COVID-19 were included in the dataset. Samples were obtained from the ongoing ImmuneRACE study (first 160 participants) and from roughly 1,300 subjects provided by 6 global collaborators. General findings and caveats noted by the study authors: The amount of clinical and demographic metadata varied by source and participant and was provided uncurated.

One collaborating source in Seattle enrolled patients while the patients were actively infected and followed the patients over time throughout the course of disease. The collaborating institutions used their own protocols to collect whole blood in K2EDTA tubes. For TCRbeta analysis, collaborator samples were shipped as frozen whole blood, as isolated PBMCs, or as DNA extracted from either sample type. TCRbeta CDR3 regions were amplified from genomic DNA by means of the immunoSEQ Assay, a bias-controlled multiplex PCR. The paper's data handling went like this. Nucleated cell counts per sample were estimated from amplification of reference gene primers within the assay. Sequence reads were collapsed and filtered to measure the absolute abundance of every unique TCRbeta CDR3 rearrangement. For each sample, productive Simpson clonality was calculated as the square root of Simpson's diversity index over productive rearrangements. TCRdb's version of the immuneACCESS table is confined to in-frame rearrangements and falls short of the full clone set. An unresolved V gene accounts for under half of the shortfall where checked; the remainder is of unknown origin. Clonal size and the V and J genes are those of that table, whereas D and trimming came from the DNA. This sample gives 350,000 or so clones in total; roughly 89% of them show up just once. Under 5% of the sample comes from the top ten.

The sequencing input was peripheral blood. The V gene is TRBV10-3 and the J gene is TRBJ1-4; 7 middle bases align to TRBD1. The TCR sequence derives from a woman aged 55-69 years with COVID-19, enrolled during active disease. The DNA is as follows: TGTGCCATCAGTGAGTCAGGGGGCTTAAATGAAAAACTGTTTTTT. The translation is CAISESGGLNEKLFF.